The source of this T cell receptor (beta chain) is a study of naive and memory T cell subsets. Separate alpha and beta amplification began at the second PCR step. Four subsets defined by CD45RA and CD27 were sorted after CD3, CD4, CD8 and live/dead staining. Two oligonucleotides, mixed equimolar, formed the beta constant-region primer covering TRBC1 and TRBC2. TCRdb processed the UMI-ligation and nested PCR reads anew with MiXCR; each CDR3 protein has one entry. This repertoire shows 140,000 to 150,000 distinct CDR3 sequences, about 17% found once; its top ten account for just over 0.14%. This clonotype has a handful of counts. The CDR3 spans 15 residues. V trimming: 8 bases; J trimming: 6 bases; junction bases outside the gene matches: 16. Germline V lookup: CDR1 SQVTM, CDR2 ANQGSEA.

Material for sequencing was naive CD4+ T cells from blood. The rearrangement links TRBV29-1 to TRBJ2-1, with TRBD2 identical over 7 bases. This sequence originates from a human donor in good health. The CDR3 here is CSSRRWGGRFNEQFF. The DNA for the CDR3 is TGCAGCTCGCGAAGGTGGGGGGGGAGGTTCAATGAGCAGTTCTTC.